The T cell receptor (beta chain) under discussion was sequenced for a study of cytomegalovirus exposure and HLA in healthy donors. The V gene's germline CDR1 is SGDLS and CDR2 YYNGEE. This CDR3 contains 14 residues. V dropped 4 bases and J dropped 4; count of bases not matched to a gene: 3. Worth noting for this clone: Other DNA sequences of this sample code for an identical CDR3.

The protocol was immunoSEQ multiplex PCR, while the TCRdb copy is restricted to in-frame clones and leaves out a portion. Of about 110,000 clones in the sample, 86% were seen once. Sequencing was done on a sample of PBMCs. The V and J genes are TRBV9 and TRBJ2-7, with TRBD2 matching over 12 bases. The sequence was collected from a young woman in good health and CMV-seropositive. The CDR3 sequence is CASSLTSGSYEQYF. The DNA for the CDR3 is TGTGCCAGCAGCCTGACTAGCGGGAGTTACGAGCAGTACTTC.